The 4 T cell receptor beta chains below come from one sample, sequenced in a study of T cells in Graves' hyperthyroidism and ophthalmopathy. There were TCR beta CDR3 regions amplified from RNA transcripts. During a first-round RT-PCR of the TCR CDR3, the HTBI primer set was used. MiXCR was run by TCRdb on the multiplex PCR reads, yielding one entry per CDR3 protein. The sample lists fewer than 650,000 distinct CDR3 sequences, 40% to 50% seen once, with about 45% in the top ten. Sequenced input: peripheral blood or thyroid tissue (not recorded which). These receptors were obtained from an adult woman with Graves' disease, either hyperthyroidism or ophthalmopathy (not recorded which).

CDR3 coding DNA: TGCAGCGTTGAGGGCTTTTCCGTCACTGAAGCTTTCTTT. Translating gives CSVEGFSVTEAFF. The J gene is TRBJ1-1, the V gene TRBV29-1; D uncertain. V lost 3 bases, J lost 4 bases, and 12 bases lay in between. The CDR3 totals 13 residues. Germline CDR1 reads SQVTM; CDR2 reads ANQGSEA.

The CDR3 protein is CSARVYGGTATYEQYF. Written as DNA, the CDR3 is TGCAGTGCTAGAGTATACGGGGGGACAGCTACCTACGAGCAGTACTTC. This chain links TRBV20-1 with TRBJ2-7; TRBD1 or TRBD2 may be the D gene (7 bases each). Germline V CDR1 and CDR2: DFQATT, SNEGSKA (reference sequence). Trimming stripped 1 base from V and 2 bases from J, with 18 bases between. The CDR3 has 16 residues.

The chain is built from TRBV7-9 and TRBJ2-7, with 14 nucleotides matching TRBD2. The junction had 2 bases not matched to a gene; V was cut back by 5 bases and J by 2 bases. The CDR3 has 15 amino acids. In germline, CDR1 is SEHNR, CDR2 FQNEAQ (reference sequence). The CDR3 loop is CASSPGLAGAYEQYF. DNA of the CDR3: TGTGCCAGCAGCCCGGGACTAGCGGGAGCCTACGAGCAGTACTTC.

Ten or more counts support this clonotype. V and J are TRBV6-4 and TRBJ1-5; D might be TRBD1 (5 bases). The V gene's germline CDR1 is MRHNA and CDR2 SNTAGT. V lost 6 bases, J lost 2 bases, and 14 bases lay in between. CDR3 length equals 15 residues. In DNA, the CDR3 is TGTGCCAGCAGCCCCCGGGACGATGGCAATCAGCCCCAGCATTTT. Residues: CASSPRDDGNQPQHF.